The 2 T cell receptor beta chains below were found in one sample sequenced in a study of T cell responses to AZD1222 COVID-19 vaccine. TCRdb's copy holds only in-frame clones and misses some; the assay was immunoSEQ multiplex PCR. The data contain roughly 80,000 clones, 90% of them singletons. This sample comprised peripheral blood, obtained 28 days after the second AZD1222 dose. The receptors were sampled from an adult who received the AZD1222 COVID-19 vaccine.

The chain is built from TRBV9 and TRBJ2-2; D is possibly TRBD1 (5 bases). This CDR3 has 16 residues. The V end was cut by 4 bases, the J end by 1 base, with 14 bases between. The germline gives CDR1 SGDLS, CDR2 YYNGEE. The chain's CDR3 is CASSLDTVRNTGELFF. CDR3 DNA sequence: TGTGCCAGCAGCCTGGACACTGTAAGGAACACCGGGGAGCTGTTTTTT.

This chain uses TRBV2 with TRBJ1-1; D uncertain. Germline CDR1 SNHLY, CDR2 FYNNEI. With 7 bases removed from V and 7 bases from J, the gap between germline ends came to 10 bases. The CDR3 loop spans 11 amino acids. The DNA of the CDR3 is TGTGCCAGCACACCTGGGCTTGAAGCTTTCTTT. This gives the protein CASTPGLEAFF.